This is a list of T cell receptor beta chains from one sample in a study of blood T cell repertoires in COVID-19. Method: immunoSEQ multiplex PCR; TCRdb's copy keeps in-frame clones and lacks some. This sample carries under 400,000 clones, 80% to 90% of them seen once, and the ten largest clones take 4% to 5.5%. Input material: PBMCs or T cells enriched from blood (not recorded which). The receptors here all came from a woman in her thirties or forties with acute COVID-19. CDR3s include the opening cysteine and the closing phenylalanine or tryptophan. The D gene is left open where the match is weak. Not every row has a clone size; where given, it reads once, few, many or a size class.

>TRBJ1-1|TRBD1|TRBV29-1|few
CSVSAGTGTIAFF
TGCAGCGTTTCTGCCGGGACAGGGACGATCGCTTTCTTT
>TRBJ1-5|TRBD1|TRBV4-3|.
CASSQDDRVNQPQHF
TGCGCCAGCAGCCAAGATGACAGGGTTAATCAGCCCCAGCATTTT
>TRBJ2-1|.|TRBV5-1|.
CASSLGLGARGEQFF
TGCGCCAGCAGCTTGGGGCTAGGGGCTCGTGGTGAGCAGTTCTTC
>TRBJ1-2|.|TRBV28|.
CASSFRQGYGYTF
TGTGCCAGCAGTTTTAGGCAGGGGTATGGCTACACCTTC
>TRBJ1-1|TRBD1|TRBV28|.
CASSLRGQAEAFF
TGTGCCAGCAGTTTGCGGGGACAGGCTGAAGCTTTCTTT
>TRBJ2-5|TRBD2|TRBV5-1|once
CASSAGLAGSTRETQYF
TGCGCCAGCAGCGCGGGACTAGCTGGCTCAACTAGGGAGACCCAGTACTTC
>TRBJ2-5|.|TRBV4-1|.
CASSQGGVSETQYF
TGCGCCAGCAGCCAAGGGGGAGTAAGTGAGACCCAGTACTTC
>TRBJ1-2|.|TRBV15|few
CATSRDRVYGYTF
TGTGCCACCAGCAGAGATCGGGTTTATGGCTACACCTTC
>TRBJ2-5|TRBD2|TRBV6-2/TRBV6-3|.
CASSLRGRLADQQETQYF
TGTGCCAGCAGTCTTAGGGGGAGACTAGCGGACCAACAAGAGACCCAGTACTTC
>TRBJ2-1|.|TRBV29-1|.
CSVVSHPGTGSYNEQFF
TGCAGCGTTGTTTCTCATCCGGGAACCGGCTCCTACAATGAGCAGTTCTTC
>TRBJ1-2|.|TRBV12-3/TRBV12-4|.
CASSQGGGYGYTF
TGTGCCAGCAGTCAAGGGGGGGGCTATGGCTACACCTTC
>TRBJ1-3|.|TRBV10-3|.
CAISDGGLSGNTIYF
TGTGCCATCAGTGATGGAGGCCTCTCTGGAAACACCATATATTTT
>TRBJ2-7|TRBD1|TRBV29-1|few
CSVEARRQGSYEQYF
TGCAGCGTTGAGGCAAGACGACAGGGTTCCTACGAGCAGTACTTC
>TRBJ2-7|TRBD2|TRBV6-1|once
CASSEANLAGVVQYF
TGTGCCAGCAGTGAAGCGAACCTAGCGGGAGTGGTGCAGTACTTC
>TRBJ2-7|.|TRBV5-1|once
CASSFLPNREAPNEQYF
TGCGCCAGCAGCTTCTTACCCAACCGAGAAGCCCCCAACGAGCAGTACTTC
>TRBJ2-7|TRBD1|TRBV14|.
CASSLLPPGQGRSEQYF
TGTGCCAGCAGTTTATTACCCCCTGGACAGGGGAGATCTGAGCAGTACTTC
>TRBJ2-1|.|TRBV7-3|.
CASSLNRDEQFF
TGTGCCAGCAGCCTCAATCGGGATGAGCAGTTCTTC
>TRBJ2-7|.|TRBV6-2/TRBV6-3|.
CASSYMSQTYEQYF
TGTGCCAGCAGTTACATGAGTCAAACCTACGAGCAGTACTTC
>TRBJ1-5|TRBD1|TRBV5-8|.
CASSLSRGNNQPQHF
TGTGCCAGCAGCTTGTCCAGGGGGAACAATCAGCCCCAGCATTTT
>TRBJ1-3|.|TRBV2|.
CASSLYTGNTIYF
TGTGCCAGCAGCTTGTATACTGGAAACACCATATATTTT
>TRBJ1-2|TRBD1|TRBV7-2|.
CASSFPLPGQGYGYTF
TGTGCCAGCAGCTTCCCCCTGCCGGGACAGGGCTATGGCTACACCTTC
>TRBJ2-7|TRBD2|TRBV7-9|few
CASSYGLVSYEQYF
TGTGCCAGCAGCTATGGACTAGTTTCCTACGAGCAGTACTTC
>TRBJ2-3|TRBD2|TRBV12-5|.
CASAPGLAGMDTQYF
TGTGCTAGTGCCCCCGGACTAGCGGGAATGGATACGCAGTATTTT
>TRBJ2-2|TRBD2|TRBV9|.
CASRAGANTGELFF
TGTGCCAGCAGAGCGGGAGCGAACACCGGGGAGCTGTTTTTT
>TRBJ1-4|.|TRBV2|.
CASSEWAKLFF
TGTGCCAGCAGTGAATGGGCAAAACTGTTTTTT
>TRBJ1-2|.|TRBV20-1|.
CSASSGVGYTF
TGCAGTGCTAGTTCAGGGGTTGGCTACACCTTC
>TRBJ1-5|.|TRBV5-1|.
CASSLGGSTINQPQHF
TGCGCCAGCAGCTTGGGCGGATCCACGATCAATCAGCCCCAGCATTTT
>TRBJ2-5|TRBD1|TRBV5-6|few
CASSLGLSGGTQYF
TGTGCCAGCAGCTTGGGACTTTCAGGGGGGACCCAGTACTTC
>TRBJ1-3|.|TRBV12-3/TRBV12-4|.
CASRNRGNTIYF
TGTGCCAGCAGAAATAGAGGAAACACCATATATTTT
>TRBJ1-1|.|TRBV7-9|.
CASGETGTEAFF
TGTGCCAGCGGGGAGACGGGCACTGAAGCTTTCTTT
>TRBJ2-5|.|TRBV27|.
CASSFWQSGTQYF
TGTGCCAGCAGTTTCTGGCAAAGTGGGACCCAGTACTTC
>TRBJ2-5|TRBD1|TRBV5-6|.
CASSLQTTGGRETQYF
TGTGCCAGCAGCTTGCAGACCACAGGGGGCAGGGAGACCCAGTACTTC
>TRBJ2-5|TRBD1|TRBV5-1|.
CASSLSPGQGRETQYF
TGCGCCAGCAGCTTGTCCCCGGGACAGGGGCGAGAGACCCAGTACTTC
>TRBJ2-7|TRBD1|TRBV29-1|.
CSVVFSPSGGKSYYEQYF
TGCAGCGTTGTTTTCTCCCCCTCAGGGGGCAAATCGTACTACGAGCAGTACTTC
>TRBJ2-3|.|TRBV19|.
CASSSQGMPRSTDTQYF
TGTGCCAGTAGTTCCCAGGGGATGCCCCGTAGCACAGATACGCAGTATTTT
>TRBJ1-1|.|TRBV6-5|.
CASQRGATEAFF
TGTGCCAGCCAACGGGGTGCCACTGAAGCTTTCTTT
>TRBJ2-2|.|TRBV4-1|.
CASSHPDSLSFLIDTGELFF
TGCGCCAGCAGCCACCCGGACAGTTTAAGTTTTTTGATCGACACCGGGGAGCTGTTTTTT
>TRBJ2-7|TRBD1|TRBV2|.
CASKTGGTYEQYF
TGTGCCAGCAAGACAGGGGGAACCTACGAGCAGTACTTC
>TRBJ2-5|.|TRBV27|.
CASSQTGLQETQYF
TGTGCCAGCAGTCAGACAGGTCTCCAAGAGACCCAGTACTTC
>TRBJ1-2|.|TRBV6-5|.
CASKGVGGYTF
TGTGCCAGCAAAGGGGTGGGCGGCTACACCTTC
>TRBJ1-2|TRBD1|TRBV9|.
CASSLGTGDYGYTF
TGTGCCAGCAGCTTGGGGACAGGGGATTATGGCTACACCTTC
>TRBJ1-6|.|TRBV6-1|.
CASSGPQSSYNSPLHF
TGTGCCAGCAGTGGACCACAGAGCTCCTATAATTCACCCCTCCACTTT
>TRBJ2-2|.|TRBV4-2|.
CASSQGPGTGELFF
TGTGCCAGCAGCCAAGGTCCGGGTACCGGGGAGCTGTTTTTT
>TRBJ2-7|TRBD1|TRBV6-5|.
CASSQGRTGGYEQYF
TGTGCCAGCAGCCAAGGACGGACAGGGGGTTACGAGCAGTACTTC
>TRBJ2-2|.|TRBV21-1|.
CASNEDSVFF
TGTGCCAGCAACGAGGACTCCGTGTTTTTT
>TRBJ1-5|.|TRBV9|.
CASSANSSNQPQHF
TGTGCCAGCAGCGCGAACAGTAGCAATCAGCCCCAGCATTTT
>TRBJ1-1|TRBD1|TRBV10-3|medium-sized
CAISESGQGAPLSEAFF
TGTGCCATCAGTGAGTCAGGACAGGGGGCCCCTCTCTCTGAAGCTTTCTTT
>TRBJ2-1|.|TRBV11-3|.
CASSLGVGADEQFF
TGTGCCAGCAGCTTAGGTGTGGGGGCGGATGAGCAGTTCTTC